This TCR beta chain was identified in a study of Ad26.COV2.S vaccination and SARS-CoV-2 variants. Study background: Donor was one of the participants in the Ad26.COV2.S arm of the COV1001 trial. Ad26.COV2.S was injected intramuscularly once or twice, 56 days apart.

Stated treatment: around 19 received Ad26.COV2.S at low or high dose, single or two shots; five or six received placebo; per-sample allocation not given. Following the first vaccine or placebo injection, samples were taken on day 63. Data came from immunoSEQ multiplex PCR; TCRdb stores just in-frame clones and leaves some out. The table lists roughly 500,000 clones, nearly 90% of them singletons, with roughly 2.5% in the top ten. CDR1 and CDR2 from the germline V gene are DFQATT and SNEGSKA (reference sequence). The CDR3 totals 15 residues. Trimming took off 3 bases at V and 2 bases at J, with 14 bases between the two ends.

This TCR was recovered from a person aged 18 to 65 who received the Ad26.COV2.S COVID-19 vaccine or a placebo. The gene calls are TRBV20-1 and TRBJ1-5, with D hard to call. The source was peripheral blood, collected in a trial of Ad26.COV2.S vaccine versus placebo. DNA of the CDR3: TGCAGTGCTAGTGGAGCGGGTGTGGGCAATCAGCCCCAGCATTTT. Its translation: CSASGAGVGNQPQHF.